The present TCR beta chain was sequenced within a study of OX40 agonist ivuxolimab in advanced cancers. A note on the overall study: Ivuxolimab, which targeted the costimulatory receptor OX40 (CD134), was an agonistic, fully human IgG2 monoclonal antibody. Of the approximately 53 patients in dose escalation, about 20 had hepatocellular carcinoma, around 15 had melanoma, 9 had renal cell carcinoma and 9 had head and neck cancer. Peripheral TCRbeta sequencing was intended to test whether TCR sequence diversity was altered and clonal T-cell expansion was caused by ivuxolimab. The paper covers the monotherapy dose-escalation part of the phase I ivuxolimab trial, which included N ≈ 54 patients. Partial responses were achieved by three dose-escalation patients, of whom one had hepatocellular carcinoma and two had cutaneous melanoma. Intravenous ivuxolimab was administered to patients every 2 weeks at six dose levels: 0.01, 0.1, 0.3, 1.5, 3 and 10 mg/kg. Patients were allowed to have had prior anti-PD-1, anti-PD-L1 or anti-CTLA-4 therapy, and approximately 40% of the dose-escalation patients had been treated with checkpoint inhibitors. The dose-escalation cohort was about 86% male with a mean age of around 62 years, ranging from about 23 to 85.

To sequence the TCRbeta CDR3 region, genomic DNA was isolated from the sorted cells. The immunoSEQ Assay was used to sequence the TCRbeta CDR3 regions. Entries here come from immuneACCESS through TCRdb and include only in-frame sequences with V and J called. Some clones fail to appear in such tables; in the studies checked, an unresolved V gene covers under half of the shortfall, and the cause of the remainder is unknown. For this sample the table gives about 82,000 clones, of which roughly 85% were detected only once. Around 0.88% of the sample lies in the top ten. Concerning this clone: The clone's antigen remains unknown. No base quality values were provided; no much bigger clone lies one nucleotide off.

Study-level results and caveats: Clonal expansion of both CD4+ and CD8+ blood T cells was observed from baseline to week 6 at doses 0.1 to 3.0 mg/kg. After ivuxolimab, more expanded clones were found on average in CD8+ T cells than in CD4+ T cells. The antigen specificity of the peripheral T cells that underwent clonal expansion was not determined. In the 0.1-3.0 mg/kg groups, partial responders were among the patients with the lowest normalized peripheral clonal expansion, particularly in CD8+ T cells. Low levels of normalized T-cell clonal expansion were also seen in some patients who did not respond.

The germline V gene yields KGHSH for CDR1 and LQKENI for CDR2. From cysteine to phenylalanine, the CDR3 is 18 amino acids long. The read is trimmed to its CDR3 DNA, 54 bases read in frame from base 1. Ends trimmed: V by 4 bases, J by 0 bases; bases unmatched to a gene: 9. Patients with autoimmune disease history or receiving systemic immunosuppression were excluded from the trial. Peripheral blood for TCR sequencing was collected from all dose cohorts at baseline, on cycle 4 day 1, and on cycle 7 day 1. Samples came from an open-label, multicenter, first-in-human phase I dose-escalation trial of ivuxolimab. Adults with locally advanced or metastatic melanoma, renal cell, hepatocellular, or head and neck squamous cell carcinoma were enrolled in the trial. Before TCR sequencing, CD4+ and CD8+ T cells were separately sorted from peripheral blood.

The sequence came from an adult with an advanced solid tumor such as melanoma, head and neck, liver or kidney cancer. Sequencing used CD4+ or CD8+ T cells sorted from blood, obtained in a trial of the OX40 agonist ivuxolimab. Recombination linked TRBV18 to TRBJ2-2; the central 9 bases match TRBD1. The encoded CDR3 is CASSRQIQGAANTGELFF. The DNA sequence is given as TGTGCCAGCTCACGACAGATACAGGGGGCTGCGAACACCGGGGAGCTGTTTTTT.